This T cell receptor (beta chain) stems from a study of T cells after yellow fever vaccination. Study information: Libraries from low-cell-number fractions were prepared with the SMART-Seq v4 Ultra Low Input RNA kit.

5'RACE template switching produced TCR cDNA carrying a universal primer site and UMIs. MiXCR, applied by TCRdb to the 5' RACE reads, yields one record per CDR3 protein. Of some 68,000 distinct CDR3 sequences listed, about 7% were seen once; the top ten hold approximately 35%. This clonotype was seen more than once but under ten times. The antigen is not known. V was shortened by 5 bases and J by 2 bases, with 17 bases between the two germline ends. This CDR3 comprises 16 residues. From germline, CDR1 is PRHDT and CDR2 FYEKMQ (reference sequence). Study-level points and caveats: Among primary-vaccination clones, most reappeared after the booster, at 95% to 96% for CD4 and approximately 88% for CD8. Among all clonotypes, a small share was observed in both CD4 and CD8 compartments.

This clonotype was obtained from a man younger than 35 who received the YFV17D yellow fever vaccine. The specimen was CD8+ T cells sorted from PBMCs, collected roughly 46 days after the first yellow fever vaccination. This rearrangement joins TRBV13 to TRBJ2-3; D possibly corresponds to TRBD2 (5 bases). CDR3 protein: CASSPLRETTTDTQYF. In nucleotides, the CDR3 is TGTGCCAGCAGCCCCCTCCGGGAAACCACCACAGATACGCAGTATTTT.